Presented here are 5 T cell receptor beta chains from one specimen sequenced in a study of CD8 T cells in Susac syndrome. Reverse transcription of roughly 0.45 to 1 ug RNA was performed with random hexamers. Via MiXCR, TCRdb re-called the immunoSEQ multiplex PCR reads, giving one row per CDR3 protein. Here the sample spans approximately 150,000 distinct CDR3 sequences, roughly 94% being singletons. The sample was CD4+ T cells from PBMCs. These receptors came from a human donor in good health.

The chain carries TRBV5-4 and TRBJ2-1; D tentatively reads TRBD1 or TRBD2 (6 bases each). The CDR3 totals 16 residues. The V end was cut by 5 bases, the J end by 0 bases, with 15 bases between. The germline CDR1 and CDR2 sequences are SGHNT and YYREEE (reference sequence). The CDR3 region is CASRRGGTSSYNEQFF. The CDR3 DNA sequence: TGTGCCAGCAGAAGAGGGGGGACCAGCTCCTACAATGAGCAGTTCTTC. The variable domain in full, with the rest retrieved from reference TRBV5-4 and TRBJ2-1, is ETGVTQSPTHLIKTRGQQVTLRCSSQSGHNTVSWYQQALGQGPQFIFQYYREEENGRGNFPPRFSGLQFPNYSSELNVNALELDDSALYLCASRRGGTSSYNEQFFGPGTRLTVL.

The chain has TRBV2 and TRBJ2-1; 9 bases map to TRBD1. Trimming took 6 bases from V and 5 from J; bases not matched to a gene: 2. The CDR3 is 13 amino acids. Germline CDR1 SNHLY, CDR2 FYNNEI. CDR3 loop: CASRGTGNNEQFF. In nucleotides, the CDR3 is TGTGCCAGCAGGGGGACAGGGAACAATGAGCAGTTCTTC.

The CDR3 DNA reads as TGTGCCAGCAGCCCCGCGGGCCTTCCGGGGGAGCAGTACTTC. It yields the protein CASSPAGLPGEQYF. The J gene is TRBJ2-7, the V gene TRBV7-9; D possibly corresponds to TRBD2 (5 bases). The ends were cut back, 5 bases at V and 7 bases at J, with 18 bases in the middle. This CDR3 has 14 residues. The germline V gene encodes CDR1 SEHNR and CDR2 FQNEAQ (reference sequence).

The chain combines TRBV29-1 with TRBJ2-1, with D maybe TRBD2 (6 bases). The CDR3 length is 14 residues. V dropped 6 bases and J dropped 8 bases, with 20 bases sitting between them. Germline CDR1 SQVTM, CDR2 ANQGSEA. The CDR3 loop is CSVVGTSPAHEQFF. Written as DNA, the CDR3 is TGCAGCGTCGTCGGGACTTCCCCTGCGCATGAGCAGTTCTTC.

The chain uses TRBV20-1 and TRBJ2-3; D assignment may be TRBD1 or TRBD2 (5 bases each). The germline CDR1 and CDR2 sequences are DFQATT and SNEGSKA (reference sequence). This CDR3 is built from 15 residues. Trimming shortened V by 0 bases and J by 0 bases, and 10 bases separated the two germline ends. The CDR3 nucleotides read TGCAGTGCTAGAGATGAGAGGGGAAGCACAGATACGCAGTATTTT. Translation gives CSARDERGSTDTQYF.